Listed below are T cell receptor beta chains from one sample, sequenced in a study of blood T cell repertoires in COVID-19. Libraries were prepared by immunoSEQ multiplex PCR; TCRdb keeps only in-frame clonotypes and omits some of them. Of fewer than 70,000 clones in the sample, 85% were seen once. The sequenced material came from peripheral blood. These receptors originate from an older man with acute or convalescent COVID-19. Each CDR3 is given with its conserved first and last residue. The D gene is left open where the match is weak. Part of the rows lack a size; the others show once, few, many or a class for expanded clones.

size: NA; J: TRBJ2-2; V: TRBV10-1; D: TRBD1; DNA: TGCGCCAGCAGAGGGACAGCGACCGGGGAGCTGTTTTTT; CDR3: CASRGTATGELFF
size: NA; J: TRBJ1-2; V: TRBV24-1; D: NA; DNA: TGTGCCACCAGTGATTACGCAGGTGGAGGCTACACCTTC; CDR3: CATSDYAGGGYTF
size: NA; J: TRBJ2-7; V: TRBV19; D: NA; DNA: TGTGCCAGTAGTTTCTCTAGGGGTTCCTACGAGCAGTACTTC; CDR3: CASSFSRGSYEQYF
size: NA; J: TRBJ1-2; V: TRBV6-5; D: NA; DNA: TGTGCCAGCAGTCAGGGGAACTATGGCTACACCTTC; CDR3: CASSQGNYGYTF
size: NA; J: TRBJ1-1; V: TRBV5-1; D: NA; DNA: TGCGCCAGCAGCTTGGTGAGATCCACTGAAGCTTTCTTT; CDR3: CASSLVRSTEAFF
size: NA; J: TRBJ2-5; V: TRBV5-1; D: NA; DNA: TGCGCCAGCAGCCCGACCGGAGGGGGGAGGGGAGAGACCCAGTACTTC; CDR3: CASSPTGGGRGETQYF
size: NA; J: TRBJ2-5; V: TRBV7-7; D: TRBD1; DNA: TGTGCCAGCAGCAATACCTTCCGGCAGGGGGAAGAGACCCAGTACTTC; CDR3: CASSNTFRQGEETQYF
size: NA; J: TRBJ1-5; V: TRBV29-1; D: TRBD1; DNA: TGCAGCGTCCTCGGACAGGGAGGGCAGCCCCAGCATTTT; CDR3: CSVLGQGGQPQHF
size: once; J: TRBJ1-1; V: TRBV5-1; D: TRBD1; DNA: TGCGCCAGCAGCCCGGGACAGGGAACGGTGAACACTGAAGCTTTCTTT; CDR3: CASSPGQGTVNTEAFF
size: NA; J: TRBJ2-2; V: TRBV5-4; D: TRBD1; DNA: TGTGCCAGCAGCTACGACAGGGTTCGGGGTATCGGGGAGCTGTTTTTT; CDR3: CASSYDRVRGIGELFF
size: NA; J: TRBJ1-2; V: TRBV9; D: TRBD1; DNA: TGTGCCAGCAGCCCACAGGGGTCCTTTAACTATGGCTACACCTTC; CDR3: CASSPQGSFNYGYTF
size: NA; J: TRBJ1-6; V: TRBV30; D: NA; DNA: TGTGTATCGAGCTCCTATAATTCACCCCTCCACTTT; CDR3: CVSSSYNSPLHF
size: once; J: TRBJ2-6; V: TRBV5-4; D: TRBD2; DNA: TGTGCCAGCAGCCGGGGACTAGCGGGACCCGGGGCCAACGTCCTGACTTTC; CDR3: CASSRGLAGPGANVLTF
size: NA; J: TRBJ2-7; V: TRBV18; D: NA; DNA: TGTGCCAGCTCACCAGATGCGAACTCCTACGAGCAGTACTTC; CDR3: CASSPDANSYEQYF
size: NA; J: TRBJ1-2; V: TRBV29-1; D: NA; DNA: TGCAGCGTTGTAGAACCAGGGGTCTATGGCTACACCTTC; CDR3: CSVVEPGVYGYTF
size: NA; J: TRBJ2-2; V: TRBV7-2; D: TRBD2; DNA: TGTGCCAGCAGGACAAACGGGAGGGACACCGGGGAGCTGTTTTTT; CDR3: CASRTNGRDTGELFF
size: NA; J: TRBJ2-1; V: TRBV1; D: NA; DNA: TGCACCAGCAGACGAACTAGCGGGAGGTTTAATGAGCAGTTCTTC; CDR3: CTSRRTSGRFNEQFF
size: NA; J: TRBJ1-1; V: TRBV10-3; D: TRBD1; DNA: TGTGCCACCAATCGCGGGACAGGGGTTATGAACACTGAAGCTTTCTTT; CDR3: CATNRGTGVMNTEAFF
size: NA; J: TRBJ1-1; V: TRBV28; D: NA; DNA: TGTGCCAGCAGTTTCATGAACACTGAAGCTTTCTTT; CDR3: CASSFMNTEAFF
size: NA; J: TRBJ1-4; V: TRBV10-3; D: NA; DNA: TGTGCCATCAGTGAGGAGGAGGAAAAACTGTTTTTT; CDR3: CAISEEEEKLFF
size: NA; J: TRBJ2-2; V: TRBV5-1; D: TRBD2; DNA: TGCGCCAGCAGCTTGCCGTCTAGCGGGAGTAGGACCGGGGAGCTGTTTTTT; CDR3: CASSLPSSGSRTGELFF
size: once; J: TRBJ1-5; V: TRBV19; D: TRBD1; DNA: TGTGCCAGTAGGGGACAGAATCAGCCCCAGCATTTT; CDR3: CASRGQNQPQHF
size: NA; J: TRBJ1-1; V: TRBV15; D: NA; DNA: TGTGCCACCAGCAACAGGGCTACGGGTGAAGCTTTCTTT; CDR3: CATSNRATGEAFF
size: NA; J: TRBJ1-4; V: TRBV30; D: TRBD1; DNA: TGTGCCTGGAGCCCCGGGACAGGGGCAACTAATGAAAAACTGTTTTTT; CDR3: CAWSPGTGATNEKLFF
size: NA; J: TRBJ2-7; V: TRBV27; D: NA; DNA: TGTGCCAGCAGTAGTAATTACAGGGTTCACGAGCAGTACTTC; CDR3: CASSSNYRVHEQYF
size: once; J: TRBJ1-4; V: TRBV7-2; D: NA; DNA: TGTGCCAGCAGCGAACAGGGAACGGGTGAAAAACTGTTTTTT; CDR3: CASSEQGTGEKLFF
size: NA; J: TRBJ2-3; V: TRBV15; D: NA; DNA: TGTGCCACCAGCAGAGGATCTGGCGGTTACACAGATACGCAGTATTTT; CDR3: CATSRGSGGYTDTQYF
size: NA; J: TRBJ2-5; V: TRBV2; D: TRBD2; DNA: TGTGCCAGCGTCTTGACTAGCGGGGGTGGAGAGACCCAGTACTTC; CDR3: CASVLTSGGGETQYF
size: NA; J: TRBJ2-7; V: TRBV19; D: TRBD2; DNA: TGTGCCAGCCGCAAAGCGGGAGGGGACTCCTACGAGCAGTACTTC; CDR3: CASRKAGGDSYEQYF
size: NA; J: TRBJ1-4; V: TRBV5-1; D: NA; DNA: TGCGCCAGCAGCTTGCGGAGGACCCTTAATGAAAAACTGTTTTTT; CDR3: CASSLRRTLNEKLFF
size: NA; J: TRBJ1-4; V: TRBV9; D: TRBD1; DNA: TGTGCCAGCAGCGCAGGGACAGCAACTGAAAAACTGTTTTTT; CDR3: CASSAGTATEKLFF
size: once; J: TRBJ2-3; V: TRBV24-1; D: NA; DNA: TGTGCCACCAGTGGCGTATTACAGGGAGATACGCAGTATTTT; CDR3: CATSGVLQGDTQYF
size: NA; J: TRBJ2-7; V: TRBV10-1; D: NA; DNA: TGCGCCAGCTTGAAGGGCCCAGGGCCACCGACCGGCGAGCAGTACTTC; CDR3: CASLKGPGPPTGEQYF
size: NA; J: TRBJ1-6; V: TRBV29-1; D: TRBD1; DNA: TGCAGCGTTGATCCAGGGGGCAAGGACAGGTCACCCCTCCACTTT; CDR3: CSVDPGGKDRSPLHF
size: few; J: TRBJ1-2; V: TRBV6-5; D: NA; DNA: TGTGCCAGCAGCCCGACATCTTCCTATGGCTACACCTTC; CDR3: CASSPTSSYGYTF
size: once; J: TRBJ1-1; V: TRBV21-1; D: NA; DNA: TGTGCCAGCAGCACAGGAGGGACAGGGCCTGGGAACACTGAAGCTTTCTTT; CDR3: CASSTGGTGPGNTEAFF
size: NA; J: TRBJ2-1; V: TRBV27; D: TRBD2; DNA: TGTGCCAGCAGTTTATTAGCGGGACCCGAAAGCTCCTACAATGAGCAGTTCTTC; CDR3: CASSLLAGPESSYNEQFF
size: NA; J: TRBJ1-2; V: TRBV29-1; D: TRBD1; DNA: TGCAGCGTTATTGACAGGGGAAACTATGGCTACACCTTC; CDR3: CSVIDRGNYGYTF
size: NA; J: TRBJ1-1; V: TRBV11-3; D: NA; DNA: TGTGCCAGCAGCTTAGCTGGCGGCCAAGAAGCTTTCTTT; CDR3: CASSLAGGQEAFF
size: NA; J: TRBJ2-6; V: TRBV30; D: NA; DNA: TGTGCCTGGATGCCCAGAGGGGCCAACGTCCTGACTTTC; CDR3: CAWMPRGANVLTF
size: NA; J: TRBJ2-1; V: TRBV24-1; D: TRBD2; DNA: TGTGCCACCAGTGATGGGAAACTAGCGGGAGTGCACAATGAGCAGTTCTTC; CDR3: CATSDGKLAGVHNEQFF
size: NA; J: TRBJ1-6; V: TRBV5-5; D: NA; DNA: TGTGCCAGCAGCTCCGACATTATAAAGAATAATTCACCCCTCCACTTT; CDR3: CASSSDIIKNNSPLHF
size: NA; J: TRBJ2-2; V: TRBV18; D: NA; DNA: TGTGCCAGCTCCCCCACTCAGGGAAGGAACACCGGGGAGCTGTTTTTT; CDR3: CASSPTQGRNTGELFF
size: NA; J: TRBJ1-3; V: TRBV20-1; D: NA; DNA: TGCAGTGCGAGTCGGGGGGCCCTTTCTGGAAACACCATATATTTT; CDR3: CSASRGALSGNTIYF
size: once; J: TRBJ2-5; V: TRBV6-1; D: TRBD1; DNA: TGTGCCAGCAGTGAAAGCAGACAGGGGTTAGGAGAGACCCAGTACTTC; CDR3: CASSESRQGLGETQYF
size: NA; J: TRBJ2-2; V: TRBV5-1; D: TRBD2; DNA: TGCGCCAGCAGCTCTAGCGGGACGTACACCGGGGAGCTGTTTTTT; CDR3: CASSSSGTYTGELFF
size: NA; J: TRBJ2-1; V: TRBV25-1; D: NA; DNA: TGTGCCAGTAGCCCCACCCCCTCCTACAATGAGCAGTTCTTC; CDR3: CASSPTPSYNEQFF
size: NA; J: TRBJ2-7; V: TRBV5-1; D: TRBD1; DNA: TGCGCCAGCAGCCCTGGGGACAGATCCTACGAGCAGTACTTC; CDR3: CASSPGDRSYEQYF
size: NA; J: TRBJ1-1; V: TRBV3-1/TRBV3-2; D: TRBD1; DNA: TGTGCCAGCAGCCAGGCTACAGGGGTTGAAGCTTTCTTT; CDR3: CASSQATGVEAFF
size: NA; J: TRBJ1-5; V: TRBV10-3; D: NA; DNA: TGTGCCATCAGTGCAAACGGGGGGCGCGGGAATCAGCCCCAGCATTTT; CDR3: CAISANGGRGNQPQHF
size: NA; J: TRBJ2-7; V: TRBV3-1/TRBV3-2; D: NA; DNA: TGTGCCAGCACCCGAACTCGTTACTCCTACGAGCAGTACTTC; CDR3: CASTRTRYSYEQYF
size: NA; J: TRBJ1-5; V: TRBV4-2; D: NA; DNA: TGTGCCAGCAGCCGGAGGATGGACAGCTCCAATCAGCCCCAGCATTTT; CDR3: CASSRRMDSSNQPQHF